This T cell receptor (beta chain) was recorded in a study of blood T cell repertoires in COVID-19 (TCRdb year 2020). A note on the overall study: Collaborator samples came from the United States, Italy and Spain and covered acute and convalescent phases of COVID-19. The sample metadata nearly always contained a de-identified subject ID, COVID-19 status, age in years and sex. The repertoires were released in a freely available public database meant as a resource for research on the immune response to SARS-CoV-2. Where available, HLA class I and class II types were obtained from metadata supplied by the sample provider rather than from assay-based typing. The samples were drawn from the first 160 participants of the ongoing ImmuneRACE study and from some 1,300 subjects provided by 6 global collaborators. The dataset comprised deeply sampled blood TCRbeta repertoires from subjects exposed to, actively infected with, or recovered from COVID-19. The material from the prospective study consisted of cDNA or gDNA derived from T cells, B-cell-depleted T cells, or PBMCs.

Collaborating institutions collected whole blood in K2EDTA tubes following their own protocols. For TCRbeta analysis, collaborators shipped samples as frozen whole blood, isolated PBMCs, or DNA extracted from either of those sample types. TCRbeta CDR3 regions were amplified from genomic DNA by means of the immunoSEQ Assay, a bias-controlled multiplex PCR. In the authors' own workflow: Nucleated cell counts per sample were estimated from amplification of reference gene primers within the assay. To quantify the absolute abundance of each unique TCRbeta CDR3 rearrangement, sequence reads were collapsed and filtered. For each sample, productive Simpson clonality was calculated as the square root of Simpson's diversity index over productive rearrangements. TCRdb mirrors the immuneACCESS table, restricted to in-frame sequences. Some clones are absent from its copies; in checked studies, under half trace to an unresolved V gene, and the reason for the others is unknown. V and J calls plus clone size are reproduced from that table; the DNA served to infer D and trimming. Counted in this sample were 65,000 to 90,000 clones; more than 80% of them appeared once. The ten largest clones take up more than 4.5% of the sample.

General findings and caveats noted by the study authors: How much clinical and demographic metadata was included differed by source and by participant, and the metadata was provided uncurated.

The CDR3 numbers 14 residues from cysteine through phenylalanine. The CDR3 DNA has 42 bases and is translated from base 1. From V the trimming removes 3 bases and from J it removes 3 bases, while the gene matches leave 5 bases of the junction unaccounted for. CDR1 SGHRS and CDR2 YFSETQ were looked up in the germline V gene. Remarks on this clone: It has no known antigen specificity. Base-call qualities are not available, and no considerably larger clone is one nucleotide away. Other DNA sequences in this specimen translate into the identical CDR3.

The chain joins TRBV5-1 to TRBJ1-1, and 7 junctional nucleotides match TRBD1. The receptor comes from a woman older than 75 with active or convalescent COVID-19. Sequences were obtained from peripheral blood. This receptor carries the CDR3 CASSSGQLDTEAFF. The nucleotides are TGCGCCAGCAGCTCGGGACAGCTAGACACTGAAGCTTTCTTT.